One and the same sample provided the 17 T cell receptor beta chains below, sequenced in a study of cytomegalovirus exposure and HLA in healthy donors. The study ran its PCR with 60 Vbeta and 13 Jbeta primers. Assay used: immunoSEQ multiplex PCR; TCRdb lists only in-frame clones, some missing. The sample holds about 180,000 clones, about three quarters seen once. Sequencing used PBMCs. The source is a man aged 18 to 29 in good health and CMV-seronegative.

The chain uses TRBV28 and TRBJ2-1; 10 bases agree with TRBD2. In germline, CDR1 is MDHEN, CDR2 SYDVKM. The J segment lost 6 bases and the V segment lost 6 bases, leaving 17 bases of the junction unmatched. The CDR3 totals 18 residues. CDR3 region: CASSPAGGPPGFGNEQFF. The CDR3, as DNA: TGTGCCAGCAGCCCAGCGGGAGGGCCGCCCGGGTTCGGCAATGAGCAGTTCTTC.

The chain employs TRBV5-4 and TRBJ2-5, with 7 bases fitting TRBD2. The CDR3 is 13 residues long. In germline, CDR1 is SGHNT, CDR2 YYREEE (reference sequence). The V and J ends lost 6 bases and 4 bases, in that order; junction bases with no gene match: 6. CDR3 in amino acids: CASTTRTRETQYF. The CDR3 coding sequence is TGTGCCAGCACCACCCGGACTAGAGAGACCCAGTACTTC. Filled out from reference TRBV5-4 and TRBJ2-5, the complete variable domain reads ETGVTQSPTHLIKTRGQQVTLRCSSQSGHNTVSWYQQALGQGPQFIFQYYREEENGRGNFPPRFSGLQFPNYSSELNVNALELDDSALYLCASTTRTRETQYFGPGTRLLVL.

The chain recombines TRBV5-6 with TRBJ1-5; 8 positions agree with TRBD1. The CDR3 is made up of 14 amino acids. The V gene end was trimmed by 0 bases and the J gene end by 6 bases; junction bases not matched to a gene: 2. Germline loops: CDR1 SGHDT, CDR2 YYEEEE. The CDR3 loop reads CASSLGQGFQPQHF. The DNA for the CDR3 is TGTGCCAGCAGCTTGGGACAGGGGTTTCAGCCCCAGCATTTT.

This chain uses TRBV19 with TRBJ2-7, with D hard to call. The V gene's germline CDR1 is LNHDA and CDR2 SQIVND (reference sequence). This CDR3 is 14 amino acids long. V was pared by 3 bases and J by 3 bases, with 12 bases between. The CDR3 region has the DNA TGTGCCAGTAGTATGGCTGACAAAGGCTACGAGCAGTACTTC. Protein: CASSMADKGYEQYF.

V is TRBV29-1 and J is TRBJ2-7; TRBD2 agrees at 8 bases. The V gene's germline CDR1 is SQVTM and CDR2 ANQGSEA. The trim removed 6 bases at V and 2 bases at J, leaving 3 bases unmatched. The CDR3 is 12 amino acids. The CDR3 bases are TGCAGCGTCGGGACTAGGACCTACGAGCAGTACTTC. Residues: CSVGTRTYEQYF.

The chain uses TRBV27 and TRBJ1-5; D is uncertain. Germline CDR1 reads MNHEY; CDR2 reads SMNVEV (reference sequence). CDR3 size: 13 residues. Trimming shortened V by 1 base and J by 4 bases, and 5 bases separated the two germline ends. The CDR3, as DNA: TGTGCCAGCAGTTTATTTATTAATCAGCCCCAGCATTTT. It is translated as CASSLFINQPQHF.

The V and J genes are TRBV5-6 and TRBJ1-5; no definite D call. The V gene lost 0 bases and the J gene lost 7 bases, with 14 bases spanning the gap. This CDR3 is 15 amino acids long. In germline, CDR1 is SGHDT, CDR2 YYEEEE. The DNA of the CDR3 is TGTGCCAGCAGCTTGGCCCAGAGGGCAGGACAGCCCCAGCATTTT. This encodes CASSLAQRAGQPQHF.

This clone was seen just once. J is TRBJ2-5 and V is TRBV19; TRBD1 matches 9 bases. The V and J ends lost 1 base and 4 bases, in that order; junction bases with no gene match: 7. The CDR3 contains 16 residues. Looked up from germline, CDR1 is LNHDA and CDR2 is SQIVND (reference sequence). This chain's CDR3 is CASSIGLGTGIETQYF. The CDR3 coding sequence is TGTGCCAGTAGTATAGGCCTGGGGACAGGGATAGAGACCCAGTACTTC.

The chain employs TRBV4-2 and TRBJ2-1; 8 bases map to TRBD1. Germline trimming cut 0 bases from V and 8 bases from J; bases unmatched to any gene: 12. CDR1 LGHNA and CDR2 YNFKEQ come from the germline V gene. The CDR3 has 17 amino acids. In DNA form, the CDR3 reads TGTGCCAGCAGCCAAGACCCTCTCGACAGGGGAATAGATGAGCAGTTCTTC. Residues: CASSQDPLDRGIDEQFF.

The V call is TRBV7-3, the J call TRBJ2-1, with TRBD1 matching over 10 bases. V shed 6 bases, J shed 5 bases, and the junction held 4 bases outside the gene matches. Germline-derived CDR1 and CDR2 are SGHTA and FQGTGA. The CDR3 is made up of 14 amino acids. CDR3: CASRSGTGDNEQFF. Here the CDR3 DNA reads TGTGCCAGCAGGTCCGGGACAGGGGACAATGAGCAGTTCTTC.

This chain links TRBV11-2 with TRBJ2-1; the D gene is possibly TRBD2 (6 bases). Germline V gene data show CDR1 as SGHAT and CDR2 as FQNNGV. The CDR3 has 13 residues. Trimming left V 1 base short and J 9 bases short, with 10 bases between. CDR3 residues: CASSLGLVPEQFF. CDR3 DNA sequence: TGTGCCAGCAGCTTAGGACTAGTCCCTGAGCAGTTCTTC.

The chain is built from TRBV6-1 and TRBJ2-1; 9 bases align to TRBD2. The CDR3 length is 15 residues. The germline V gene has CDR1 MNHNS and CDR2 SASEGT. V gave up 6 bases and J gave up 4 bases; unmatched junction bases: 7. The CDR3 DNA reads TGTGCCAGCAGGCCGGGACTAGCAGGTTACAATGAGCAGTTCTTC. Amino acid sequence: CASRPGLAGYNEQFF.

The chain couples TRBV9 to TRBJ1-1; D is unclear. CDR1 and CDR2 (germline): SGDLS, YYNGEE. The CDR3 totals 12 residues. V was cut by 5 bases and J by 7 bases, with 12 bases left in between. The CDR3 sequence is CASRGEAGEAFF. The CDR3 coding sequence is TGTGCCAGCAGGGGAGAAGCGGGTGAAGCTTTCTTT.

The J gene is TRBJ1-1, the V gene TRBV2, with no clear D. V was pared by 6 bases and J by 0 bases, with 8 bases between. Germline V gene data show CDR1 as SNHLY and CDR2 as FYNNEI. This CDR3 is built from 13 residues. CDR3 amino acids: CASRHFMNTEAFF. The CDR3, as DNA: TGTGCCAGCAGGCACTTCATGAACACTGAAGCTTTCTTT.

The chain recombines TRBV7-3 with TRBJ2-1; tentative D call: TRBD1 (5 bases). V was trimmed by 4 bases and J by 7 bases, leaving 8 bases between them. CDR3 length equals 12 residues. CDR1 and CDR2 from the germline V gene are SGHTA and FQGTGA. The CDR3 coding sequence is TGTGCCAGCAGCTGGCAGGGAAATGAGCAGTTCTTC. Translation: CASSWQGNEQFF.

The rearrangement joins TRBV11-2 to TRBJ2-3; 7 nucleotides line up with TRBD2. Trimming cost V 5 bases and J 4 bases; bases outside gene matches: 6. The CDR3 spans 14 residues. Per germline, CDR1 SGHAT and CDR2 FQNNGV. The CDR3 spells CASSRPTSADTQYF. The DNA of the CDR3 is TGTGCCAGCAGCCGACCAACTAGCGCAGATACGCAGTATTTT.

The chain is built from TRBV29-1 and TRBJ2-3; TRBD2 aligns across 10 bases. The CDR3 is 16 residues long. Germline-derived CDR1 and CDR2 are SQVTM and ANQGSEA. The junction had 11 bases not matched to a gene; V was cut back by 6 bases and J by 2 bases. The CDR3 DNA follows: TGCAGCGTCGGACTGAATAGCGGGGGGCCCACAGATACGCAGTATTTT. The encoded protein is CSVGLNSGGPTDTQYF.